The 21 T cell receptor beta chains below all came from one sample that was sequenced in a study of OX40 agonist ivuxolimab in advanced cancers. Repertoires were generated with immunoSEQ multiplex PCR, while TCRdb's copy carries only in-frame clones and drops some. The sample has 8,000 to 9,500 clones, 90% seen once; the top ten hold under 5%. Here the sequenced sample was CD4+ or CD8+ T cells sorted from blood, taken in a trial of the OX40 agonist ivuxolimab. Every receptor here comes from an adult with an advanced solid tumor such as melanoma, head and neck, liver or kidney cancer.

The chain has TRBV7-2 and TRBJ1-5; weak D call: TRBD1 (5 bases). The germline CDR1 and CDR2 sequences are SGHTA and FQGNSA. The length of the CDR3 is 15 residues. Trimming left V 6 bases short and J 6 bases short, with 18 bases between. CDR3 coding DNA: TGTGCCAGCAGTTCCGGGACTAGAGAGTCTCAGCCCCAGCATTTT. Translation: CASSSGTRESQPQHF.

The J gene is TRBJ2-1, the V gene TRBV5-4; TRBD2 aligns across 8 bases. CDR3 length: 16 residues. Germline assignment: CDR1 SGHNT and CDR2 YYREEE (reference sequence). Trimming removed 0 bases from V and 4 bases from J; junction bases left unmatched: 6. Here the CDR3 DNA reads TGTGCCAGCAGCTTGGGTGGGACTAGGGGGTACAATGAGCAGTTCTTC. It encodes CASSLGGTRGYNEQFF.

The V gene is TRBV5-6, the J gene TRBJ1-1; TRBD1 matches 10 bases. CDR1 is SGHDT, CDR2 YYEEEE, per germline. This CDR3 region has 14 residues. V lost 3 bases to trimming and J lost 6 bases; unmatched junction nucleotides: 5. CDR3 sequence (DNA): TGTGCCAGCAGCTACCGGGACAGGGGCTCTGAAGCTTTCTTT. As protein: CASSYRDRGSEAFF.

The gene calls are TRBV7-9 and TRBJ1-1, with D maybe TRBD1 (5 bases). Germline V gives CDR1 SEHNR, CDR2 FQNEAQ (reference sequence). V was shortened by 2 bases and J by 8 bases, with 6 bases between the two germline ends. There are 11 residues in the CDR3. The CDR3 here is CASSLSGEAFF. The CDR3, as DNA: TGTGCCAGCAGCTTATCAGGGGAAGCTTTCTTT. Full variable domain (rest looked up from reference TRBV7-9 and TRBJ1-1): DTGVSQNPRHKITKRGQNVTFRCDPISEHNRLYWYRQTLGQGPEFLTYFQNEAQLEKSRLLSDRFSAERPKGSFSTLEIQRTEQGDSAMYLCASSLSGEAFFGQGTRLTVV.

V gene TRBV5-6 combines with J gene TRBJ1-1, with D tentatively TRBD1 (6 bases). Trimming took 3 bases from V and 2 from J, leaving 17 bases between them. The CDR3 covers 16 residues. From germline, CDR1 is SGHDT and CDR2 YYEEEE. CDR3 amino acids: CASSWGGPTANTEAFF. The DNA for the CDR3 is TGTGCCAGCAGCTGGGGGGGGCCGACCGCCAACACTGAAGCTTTCTTT.

The chain uses TRBV7-9 and TRBJ2-3; D tentatively reads TRBD1 or TRBD2 (5 bases each). Germline CDR1 SEHNR, CDR2 FQNEAQ (reference sequence). The CDR3 contains 16 residues. V was trimmed by 5 bases and J by 0 bases, leaving 15 bases between them. The CDR3 here is CASSPWDESSTDTQYF. The CDR3 region has the DNA TGTGCCAGCAGCCCCTGGGACGAGTCTAGCACAGATACGCAGTATTTT.

The gene calls are TRBV7-8 and TRBJ1-3, with 7 bases aligning to TRBD1. The CDR3 extends over 16 amino acids. Trimming cost V 5 bases and J 2 bases; bases outside gene matches: 9. The V gene's germline CDR1 is SGHVS and CDR2 FQNEAQ. CDR3 loop: CASSPNTGEAGNTIYF. In nucleotides, the CDR3 is TGTGCCAGCAGCCCTAACACAGGGGAGGCTGGAAACACCATATATTTT. The whole variable domain, filled in from reference TRBV7-8 and TRBJ1-3, reads GAGVSQSPRYKVAKRGQDVALRCDPISGHVSLFWYQQALGQGPEFLTYFQNEAQLDKSGLPSDRFFAERPEGSVSTLKIQRTQQEDSAVYLCASSPNTGEAGNTIYFGEGSWLTVV.

V is TRBV5-6 and J is TRBJ2-1; 14 bases are a match to TRBD2. V dropped 1 base and J dropped 8; count of bases not matched to a gene: 14. There are 19 residues in the CDR3. Per germline, CDR1 SGHDT and CDR2 YYEEEE. CDR3 in amino acids: CASSLLFRGTSGSIYEQFF. The CDR3 bases are TGTGCCAGCAGCTTGCTCTTCCGAGGGACTAGCGGGAGCATCTATGAGCAGTTCTTC.

The J gene is TRBJ1-2, the V gene TRBV9; TRBD1 matches 8 bases. The CDR3 is 14 residues long. V dropped 4 bases and J dropped 6; count of bases not matched to a gene: 8. Germline CDR1 is SGDLS and CDR2 is YYNGEE. DNA for the CDR3: TGTGCCAGCAGCTTCGGACAGGGCGGAAATGGCTACACCTTC. Translating gives CASSFGQGGNGYTF.

The chain joins TRBV29-1 to TRBJ2-6; no definite D call. This CDR3 is built from 13 residues. V was trimmed by 1 base and J by 2 bases, leaving 3 bases between them. Germline CDR1 SQVTM, CDR2 ANQGSEA. CDR3 DNA sequence: TGCAGCGTTGAAGGGCCTGGGGCCAACGTCCTGACTTTC. As protein: CSVEGPGANVLTF.

The V gene is TRBV6-1, the J gene TRBJ2-1; D call uncertain. Trimming shortened V by 6 bases and J by 9 bases, and 12 bases separated the two germline ends. Germline V gene lookup returns CDR1 MNHNS and CDR2 SASEGT. The CDR3 covers 12 residues. The CDR3 DNA sequence: TGTGCCAGCAGCGACGGTTGGGGTGAGCAGTTCTTC. It is translated as CASSDGWGEQFF.

V gene TRBV6-6 combines with J gene TRBJ2-7, with a tentative D call TRBD1 (6 bases). V was shortened by 7 bases and J by 6 bases, with 16 bases between the two germline ends. Germline V CDR1 and CDR2: MNHNY, SVGAGI (reference sequence). The length of the CDR3 is 13 residues. For the CDR3, the DNA is TGTGCCAGCACTCCCCCAGGGGAGCGCGAGCAGTACTTC. Its translation is CASTPPGEREQYF.

The rearrangement joins TRBV7-2 to TRBJ2-4; tentative D call: TRBD1 (6 bases). The CDR3 spans 18 residues. V shed 7 bases and J shed 8 bases, with 30 bases lying between them. Germline assignment: CDR1 SGHTA and CDR2 FQGNSA. CDR3 residues: CASTLLKGPDRGIYIQYF. CDR3 coding DNA: TGTGCCAGCACCCTCCTAAAGGGGCCGGACAGAGGGATCTACATTCAGTACTTC.

This chain uses TRBV19 with TRBJ2-3; the D is unclear. From germline, CDR1 is LNHDA and CDR2 SQIVND (reference sequence). Trimming left V 5 bases short and J 2 bases short, with 8 bases between. This CDR3 has 13 amino acids. Here the CDR3 DNA reads TGTGCCAGTAGTTACACTTACACAGATACGCAGTATTTT. Translation gives CASSYTYTDTQYF.

The rearrangement joins TRBV15 to TRBJ2-4, with D uncertain. Germline CDR1 and CDR2: LNHNV and YYDKDF (reference sequence). The V end was cut by 1 base, the J end by 5 bases, with 6 bases between. The CDR3 has 13 residues. This CDR3 is CATSRGEENIQYF. In DNA form, the CDR3 reads TGTGCCACCAGCAGAGGAGAGGAAAACATTCAGTACTTC.

The rearrangement joins TRBV10-2 to TRBJ2-5, with D possibly matching TRBD1 (6 bases). CDR1 WSHSY and CDR2 SAAADI come from the germline V gene. With 3 bases removed from V and 5 bases from J, the gap between germline ends came to 16 bases. This CDR3 has 15 residues. The DNA for the CDR3 is TGCGCCAGCAGTGAAGGGGCAGGGGTAACGGAGACCCAGTACTTC. Protein product: CASSEGAGVTETQYF.

This clone was detected only once. The chain recombines TRBV30 with TRBJ2-7, with 7 bases that match TRBD1. The V segment lost 1 base and the J segment 7 bases; nucleotides outside the gene matches: 16. The CDR3 loop spans 16 amino acids. The V gene's germline CDR1 is GTSNPN and CDR2 SVGIG (reference sequence). The CDR3 is CAWSGRPGQPLREQYF. The CDR3 nucleotides read TGTGCCTGGAGTGGGAGGCCGGGACAGCCATTACGGGAGCAGTACTTC.

The chain carries TRBV9 and TRBJ2-3; possibly TRBD1 or TRBD2 for D (7 bases each). This CDR3 contains 15 residues. The V end lost 0 bases, the J end lost 4 bases, and 12 bases lay between the germline ends. CDR1 and CDR2 (germline): SGDLS, YYNGEE. The CDR3 sequence is CASSVDRGGSDTQYF. The CDR3 DNA sequence: TGTGCCAGCAGCGTAGACAGGGGAGGGTCAGATACGCAGTATTTT.

The rearrangement uses TRBV2 and TRBJ2-4; possible D gene TRBD2, 5 bases. V was shortened by 4 bases and J by 0 bases, with 13 bases between the two germline ends. The CDR3 contains 16 residues. Germline CDR1 and CDR2: SNHLY and FYNNEI. Here the CDR3 reads CASSVTAAGAKNIQYF. The CDR3 DNA follows: TGTGCCAGCAGTGTAACTGCGGCGGGAGCCAAAAACATTCAGTACTTC.

This rearrangement joins TRBV11-1 to TRBJ1-4, with 7 bases fitting TRBD1. Germline assignment: CDR1 SGHAT and CDR2 FQDESV (reference sequence). Trimming cost V 4 bases and J 8 bases; bases outside gene matches: 4. This CDR3 is built from 13 residues. CDR3 loop: CASSSQGVEKLFF. The CDR3, as DNA: TGTGCCAGCAGCTCTCAGGGGGTGGAAAAACTGTTTTTT.

J is TRBJ2-5 and V is TRBV4-1, with 9 positions matching TRBD1. The J call may not be correct, given that the DNA end is closer to TRBJ2-7. Germline V gene data show CDR1 as MGHRA and CDR2 as YSYEKL. The CDR3 covers 15 residues. The CDR3 sequence: CASSQGQGGTYEQYF. CDR3 bases: TGCGCCAGCAGCCAAGGACAGGGGGGGACCTACGAGCAGTACTTC.